Shown below are 8 T cell receptor beta chains from a single sample sequenced in a study of memory CD4+ T cells and cytomegalovirus serostatus. Libraries were prepared by immunoSEQ multiplex PCR; TCRdb keeps only in-frame clonotypes and omits some of them. The sample lists 40,000 to 50,000 clones; about 74% were seen once. Single viable CD3+CD4+CD8-CD45RO+ cells were sorted as the memory CD4+ T cells. Sequencing input: memory CD4+ T cells from blood. The receptors come from an adult in good health and CMV-seropositive.

The rearrangement joins TRBV5-1 to TRBJ2-1; 16 bases are shared with TRBD2. The CDR3 runs 18 residues. Germline CDR1 and CDR2: SGHRS and YFSETQ. V lost 0 bases to trimming and J lost 8 bases; unmatched junction nucleotides: 8. In nucleotides, the CDR3 is TGCGCCAGCAGCTTGGACCTCGGGACTAGCGGGGGGGCGGATGAGCAGTTCTTC. Its protein product is CASSLDLGTSGGADEQFF.

The rearrangement joins TRBV9 to TRBJ2-2; D possibly matches TRBD1 or TRBD2 (6 bases each). The CDR3 totals 15 residues. Germline CDR1 and CDR2: SGDLS and YYNGEE. Trimming removed 6 bases from V and 5 bases from J, with 17 bases in between. This CDR3 is CASTPMGGITGELFF. The CDR3 nucleotides are TGTGCCAGCACCCCAATGGGGGGCATAACCGGGGAGCTGTTTTTT.

The chain links TRBV6-1 to TRBJ2-7; D is unclear. The CDR3 covers 12 residues. CDR1 is MNHNS and CDR2 is SASEGT in the germline V gene. V lost 8 bases and J lost 0, with 8 bases in between. Here the CDR3 reads CASGPFSYEQYF. The CDR3 DNA follows: TGTGCCAGCGGGCCGTTCTCCTACGAGCAGTACTTC.

The gene calls are TRBV5-5 and TRBJ1-2; 11 bases fit TRBD1. Germline CDR1 and CDR2: SGHKS and YYEKEE (reference sequence). The CDR3 loop spans 13 amino acids. V trimming: 4 bases; J trimming: 9 bases; junction bases outside the gene matches: 5. The DNA for the CDR3 is TGTGCCAGCAGCAAGGGACAGGGGGAGCGCTACACCTTC. Amino acids: CASSKGQGERYTF.

V gene TRBV11-2 combines with J gene TRBJ1-2; 9 positions match TRBD1. The CDR3 contains 16 residues. The J segment lost 6 bases and the V segment lost 4 bases, leaving 12 bases of the junction unmatched. Germline V lookup: CDR1 SGHAT, CDR2 FQNNGV. CDR3 sequence (DNA): TGTGCCAGCAGCTCCCCGGGAGGGACAGGGTGGAATGGCTACACCTTC. Protein: CASSSPGGTGWNGYTF.

This clone showed up just a few times. The chain joins TRBV2 to TRBJ2-7, with 9 bases that match TRBD1. Looked up from germline, CDR1 is SNHLY and CDR2 is FYNNEI. The CDR3 is made up of 14 amino acids. After removal of 8 bases from V and 1 base from J, the junction contained 6 bases not matched to a gene. CDR3 region: CASLRGTGSYEQYF. The CDR3 DNA reads as TGTGCCAGCCTTAGGGGGACAGGGTCCTACGAGCAGTACTTC.

The DNA for the CDR3 is TGCGCCAGCAGCCAAGATCAAGGTTATGAGCAGTTCTTC. Translation gives CASSQDQGYEQFF. The V gene is TRBV4-3, the J gene TRBJ2-1, with D unclear. Germline lookup yields CDR1 LGHNA and CDR2 YSLEER. V was clipped by 0 bases and J by 8 bases, with 8 bases between them. The CDR3 runs to 13 residues.

This chain joins TRBV2 and TRBJ1-1; TRBD1 matches at 10 bases. Germline CDR1 SNHLY, CDR2 FYNNEI. The V segment lost 8 bases and the J segment 1 base; nucleotides outside the gene matches: 10. This CDR3 is built from 16 residues. The CDR3 loop is CASERDRGIRNTEAFF. The CDR3 DNA reads as TGTGCCAGCGAGAGGGACAGGGGAATCCGGAACACTGAAGCTTTCTTT.